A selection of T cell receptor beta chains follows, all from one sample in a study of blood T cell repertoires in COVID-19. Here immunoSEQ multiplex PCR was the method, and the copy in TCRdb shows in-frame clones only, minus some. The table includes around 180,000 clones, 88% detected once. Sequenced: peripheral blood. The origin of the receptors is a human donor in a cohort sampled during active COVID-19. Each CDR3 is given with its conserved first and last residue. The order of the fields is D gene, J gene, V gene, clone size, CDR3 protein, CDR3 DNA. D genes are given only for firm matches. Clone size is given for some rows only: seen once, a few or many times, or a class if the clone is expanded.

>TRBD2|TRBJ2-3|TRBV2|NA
CASSLGGGTDTQYF
TGTGCCAGCAGCCTTGGGGGGGGCACAGATACGCAGTATTTT
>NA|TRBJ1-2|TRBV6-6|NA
CASRRDSARGYTF
TGTGCCAGCAGGCGCGACTCCGCTCGGGGCTACACCTTC
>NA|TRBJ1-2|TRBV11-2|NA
CASSPGVTGGYTF
TGTGCCAGCAGCCCCGGAGTCACAGGCGGCTACACCTTC
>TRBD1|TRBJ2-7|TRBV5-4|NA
CASSPGGRSYEQYF
TGTGCCAGCAGCCCAGGGGGCCGGAGCTACGAGCAGTACTTC
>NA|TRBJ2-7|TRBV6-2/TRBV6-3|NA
CASSSRGSYEQYF
TGTGCCAGCAGTTCCAGGGGCTCCTACGAGCAGTACTTC
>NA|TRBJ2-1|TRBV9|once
CASSPRGTWDEQFF
TGTGCCAGCAGCCCAAGGGGCACGTGGGATGAGCAGTTCTTC
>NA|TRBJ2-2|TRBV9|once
CASSPVAANTGELFF
TGTGCCAGCAGCCCAGTGGCGGCGAACACCGGGGAGCTGTTTTTT
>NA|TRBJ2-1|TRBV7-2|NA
CASSLTPTVLFF
TGTGCCAGCAGCTTAACCCCGACAGTACTGTTCTTC
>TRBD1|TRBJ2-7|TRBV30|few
CAFSGTGDYEQYF
TGTGCCTTCTCCGGGACAGGCGACTACGAGCAGTACTTC
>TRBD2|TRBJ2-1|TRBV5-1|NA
CASTVLAGGFNEQFF
TGCGCCAGCACAGTACTAGCGGGGGGGTTCAATGAGCAGTTCTTC
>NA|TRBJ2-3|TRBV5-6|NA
CASSSSTGWADTQYF
TGTGCCAGCAGCTCATCAACAGGGTGGGCAGATACGCAGTATTTT
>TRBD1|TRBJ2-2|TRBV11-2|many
CASSLEGGGTGELFF
TGTGCCAGCAGCTTAGAAGGGGGCGGCACCGGGGAGCTGTTTTTT
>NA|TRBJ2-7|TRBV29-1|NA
CSVKKRSYEQYF
TGCAGCGTAAAAAAGAGGTCCTACGAGCAGTACTTC
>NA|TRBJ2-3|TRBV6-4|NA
CASRGPTDLGMTDTQYF
TGTGCCAGCAGAGGCCCGACAGATCTGGGAATGACAGATACGCAGTATTTT
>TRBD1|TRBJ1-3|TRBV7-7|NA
CASSSRTGTGNTIYF
TGTGCTAGCAGCTCCCGGACAGGGACTGGAAACACCATATATTTT
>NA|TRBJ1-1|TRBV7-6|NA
CASSSDGVGGTTEAFF
TGTGCCAGCAGCTCAGACGGCGTAGGAGGGACCACTGAAGCTTTCTTT
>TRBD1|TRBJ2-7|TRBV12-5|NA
CASGLGTGGLEQYF
TGTGCTAGTGGGTTAGGGACAGGGGGCTTAGAGCAGTACTTC
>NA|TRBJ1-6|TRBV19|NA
CASSAGPSSYNSPLHF
TGTGCCAGTAGTGCGGGACCGAGCTCCTATAATTCACCCCTCCACTTT
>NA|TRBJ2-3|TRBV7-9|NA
CASSLHTGPTDTQYF
TGTGCCAGCAGCTTACATACAGGGCCCACAGATACGCAGTATTTT
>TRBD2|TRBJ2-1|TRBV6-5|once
CASTLSGNNNEQFF
TGTGCCAGCACCCTAAGCGGGAACAACAATGAGCAGTTCTTC
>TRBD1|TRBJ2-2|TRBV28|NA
CASRQGITGELFF
TGTGCCAGTCGACAGGGTATCACCGGGGAGCTGTTTTTT
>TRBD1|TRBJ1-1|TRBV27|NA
CASSLTGKTTEAFF
TGTGCCAGCAGTTTGACAGGGAAGACCACTGAAGCTTTCTTT
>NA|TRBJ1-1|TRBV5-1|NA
CASSPGWGRVAFF
TGCGCCAGCAGCCCAGGATGGGGGCGCGTGGCTTTCTTT
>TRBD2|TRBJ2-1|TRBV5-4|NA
CASSSSGGLYNEQFF
TGTGCCAGCAGCTCTAGCGGGGGCCTTTACAATGAGCAGTTCTTC
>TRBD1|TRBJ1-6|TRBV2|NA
CASSDFLRDRVDSPLHF
TGTGCCAGCAGTGATTTCCTCCGGGACAGGGTGGATTCACCCCTCCACTTT
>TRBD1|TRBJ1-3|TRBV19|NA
CATGQGAGNTIYF
TGTGCCACCGGACAGGGCGCTGGAAACACCATATATTTT
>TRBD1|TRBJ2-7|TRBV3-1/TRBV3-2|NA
CASSSSTGVYEQYF
TGTGCCAGCAGCTCGTCGACAGGGGTCTACGAGCAGTACTTC
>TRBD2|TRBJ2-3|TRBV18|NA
CASSPSGSSTDTQYF
TGTGCCAGCTCACCAAGCGGGAGTTCCACAGATACGCAGTATTTT
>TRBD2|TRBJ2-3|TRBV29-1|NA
CSVETSGYHPSTDTQYF
TGCAGCGTTGAGACTAGCGGGTATCACCCTAGCACAGATACGCAGTATTTT
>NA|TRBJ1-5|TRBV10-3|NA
CAISESGGQPQHF
TGTGCCATCAGTGAGTCTGGAGGTCAGCCCCAGCATTTT
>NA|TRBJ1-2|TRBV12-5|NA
CASGEGQFYGYTF
TGTGCTAGTGGGGAAGGACAGTTCTATGGCTACACCTTC
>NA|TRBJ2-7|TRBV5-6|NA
CASSLARVPHEQYF
TGTGCCAGCAGCTTGGCCCGGGTTCCCCACGAGCAGTACTTC
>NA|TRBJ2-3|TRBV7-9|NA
CASSSRPEGGTDTQYF
TGTGCCAGCAGCTCCAGACCGGAAGGGGGCACAGATACGCAGTATTTT
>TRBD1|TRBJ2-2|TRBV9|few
CASTWGQGDGELFF
TGTGCCAGCACCTGGGGACAGGGTGACGGGGAGCTGTTTTTT
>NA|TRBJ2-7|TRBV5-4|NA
CASSYGAGKTYEQYF
TGTGCCAGCAGCTACGGGGCGGGGAAAACCTACGAGCAGTACTTC
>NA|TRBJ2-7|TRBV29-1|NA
CSVAVRGEQYF
TGCAGCGTTGCGGTCCGGGGCGAGCAGTACTTC
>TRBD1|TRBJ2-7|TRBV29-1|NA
CSVCDRGYEQYF
TGCAGCGTTTGCGACAGGGGCTACGAGCAGTACTTC
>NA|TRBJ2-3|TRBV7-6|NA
CASSLGGWGPKDTQYF
TGTGCCAGCAGCTTAGGGGGTTGGGGGCCTAAGGATACGCAGTATTTT
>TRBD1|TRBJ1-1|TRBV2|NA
CASTMTQGLRYTEAFF
TGTGCCAGCACTATGACACAGGGGCTTCGCTACACTGAAGCTTTCTTT
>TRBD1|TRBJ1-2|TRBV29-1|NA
CSVERGDRNYGYTF
TGCAGCGTTGAGAGGGGGGACAGGAACTATGGCTACACCTTC
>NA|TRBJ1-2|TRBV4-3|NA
CASSLGIGSGNRYGYTF
TGCGCCAGCAGCCTAGGGATTGGGTCAGGGAACCGCTATGGCTACACCTTC
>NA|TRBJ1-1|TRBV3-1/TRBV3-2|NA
CASSQRGGEAFF
TGTGCCAGCAGCCAAAGGGGAGGGGAGGCTTTCTTT
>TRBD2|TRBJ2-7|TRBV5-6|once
CASSFSGRRPALDEQYF
TGTGCCAGCAGCTTCAGCGGGAGGAGGCCAGCCCTGGACGAGCAGTACTTC
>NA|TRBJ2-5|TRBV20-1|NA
CSASRREETQYF
TGCAGTGCTAGTAGGAGGGAGGAGACCCAGTACTTC
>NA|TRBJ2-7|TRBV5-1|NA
CASSGGADPSYEQYF
TGCGCCAGCAGCGGGGGGGCAGACCCATCCTACGAGCAGTACTTC
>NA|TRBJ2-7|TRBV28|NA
CASSETRRSSYEQYF
TGTGCCAGCAGTGAGACACGTCGCAGCTCCTACGAGCAGTACTTC
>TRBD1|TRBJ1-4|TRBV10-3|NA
CAIAPSGQGRSGEKLFF
TGTGCCATCGCCCCCTCGGGACAGGGTCGTTCGGGTGAAAAACTGTTTTTT
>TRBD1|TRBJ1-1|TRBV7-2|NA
CASSLLQGGTEAFF
TGTGCCAGCAGCTTACTTCAGGGGGGCACTGAAGCTTTCTTT
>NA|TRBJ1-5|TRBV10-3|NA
CAISESPDQPQHF
TGTGCCATCAGTGAGTCCCCCGATCAGCCCCAGCATTTT
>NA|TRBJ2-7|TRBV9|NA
CASSVTPGSHEQYF
TGTGCCAGCAGCGTAACACCAGGGTCCCACGAGCAGTACTTC
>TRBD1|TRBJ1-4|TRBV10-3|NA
CAIQGQINEKLFF
TGTGCCATCCAGGGACAGATAAATGAAAAACTGTTTTTT
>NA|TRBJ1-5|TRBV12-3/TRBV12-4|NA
CASSFSSNQPQHF
TGTGCCAGCAGTTTCTCTAGCAATCAGCCCCAGCATTTT
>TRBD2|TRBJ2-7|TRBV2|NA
CADRGDSYEQYF
TGTGCGGACCGGGGGGACTCCTACGAGCAGTACTTC